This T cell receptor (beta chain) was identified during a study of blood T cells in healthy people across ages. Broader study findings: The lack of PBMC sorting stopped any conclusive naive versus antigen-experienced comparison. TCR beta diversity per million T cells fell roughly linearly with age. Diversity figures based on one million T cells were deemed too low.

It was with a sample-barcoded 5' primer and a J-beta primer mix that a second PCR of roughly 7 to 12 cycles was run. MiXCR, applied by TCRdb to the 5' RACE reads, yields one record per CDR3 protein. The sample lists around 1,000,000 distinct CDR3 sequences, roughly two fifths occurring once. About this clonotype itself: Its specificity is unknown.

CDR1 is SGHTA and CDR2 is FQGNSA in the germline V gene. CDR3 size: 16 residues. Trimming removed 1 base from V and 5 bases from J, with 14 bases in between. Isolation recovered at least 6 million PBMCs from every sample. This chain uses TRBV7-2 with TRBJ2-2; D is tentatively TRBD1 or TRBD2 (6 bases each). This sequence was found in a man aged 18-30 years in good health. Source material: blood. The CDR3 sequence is CASSLVTGGRTGELFF. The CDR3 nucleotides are TGTGCCAGCAGCTTAGTTACCGGGGGCAGAACCGGGGAGCTGTTTTTT.